This T cell receptor beta chain was documented in a study of long-term antiretroviral therapy in people with HIV (dated by TCRdb to between 2021 and 2024). The study in broad terms: The earliest samples were collected about a decade before the 2015 WHO recommendation for immediate ART, when ART was typically delayed until CD4 counts fell. A retrospective serial study tested whether ART initiation and durable HIV suppression were associated with changes in peripheral blood TRB repertoire composition and diversity. The cohort contributed about 200 cryopreserved PBMC samples from about 30 adults with confirmed HIV infection, collected serially over a mean of approximately six years (range 1-12). About 40% of the roughly 30 participants with HIV were female. No cross-contamination during QIAcube processing turned up in test extractions that ran a monoclonal T-cell line alongside 30 to 35 polyclonal samples.

To be included, a participant needed at least one PBMC sample from before ART initiation plus at least two post-ART samples. All participants with HIV were treated in the United States of America. Before DNA extraction, cryopreserved samples containing about 0.9-11 million PBMC were thawed and washed. At the time of the earliest PBMC sample for each participant with HIV, ages ranged from roughly 23 to 55 years. PBMC samples were contributed by each participant from 1-4 timepoints before ART initiation and 2-8 timepoints after ART initiation, with a median of 7 samples. For every participant, serial HIV viral load, CD4+ T-cell count, ART history and demographic data were obtained. A Qiagen kit on a QIAcube was used to extract genomic DNA from unsorted PBMC, with samples processed in batches of 12. This clone has a handful of counts. Its antigen is currently not known. Within one base of it there is no much larger clone, and no base qualities were kept.

Findings and caveats that apply to the study as a whole: The samples span the years 2004 to 2017, and the ART regimens used at that time may not be as effective as current regimens. No data were available on ART adherence, viral resistance or therapy changes, limiting inferences about post-ART repertoire changes. ART initiation was associated with a significant increase in TRB diversity, but diversity stayed significantly below transplant donor controls even after long-term ART. Because PBMC availability was limited, only the TCR beta chain was sequenced, with no alpha chain pairing. Unsorted PBMC were profiled instead of sorted CD4+ and CD8+ T cells because pre-ART samples had limited cell numbers. Compared with controls, HIV repertoires had narrower CDR3 length ranges, and the network structure pointed to an antigen-experienced repertoire that shifted only slightly toward naive after ART. The repertoire was dominated across all time points by expanded TRB clones identified before ART initiation, although this dominance was seen to fluctuate and to decrease in many PLHIV after ART.

The immunoSEQ hsTCRB v3.0 assay was used at survey level resolution to sequence the TRB variable region. The target sequencing depth for TRB was about 40,000-55,000 T-cell genomes per sample. Pooled TRB libraries were sequenced on an Illumina MiSeq with a v3 150-cycle kit. In the authors' own workflow: Repertoire analysis was run in R within a reproducible Nextflow workflow that covered QC, data transformation and analysis. LymphoSeq2, an R package for exploring AIRR-Seq data, was used to implement the custom analyses. Four samples that produced fewer than 5000 total TRB sequences were removed, so approximately 170 HIV repertoires were analyzed. Among the 180 to 200 retained HIV repertoires, some 57 were collected before ART initiation and 120 to 140 were collected after ART initiation. Repertoires were downsampled to 5000 TRB nucleotide sequences, with summary statistics averaged over 100 downsampling iterations. The analysis kept only TRB sequences whose CDR3 regions were at least seven amino acids long. Diversity was assessed using a clonality score derived from Shannon entropy and using the Gini coefficient. In the repertoire networks, any two of the top 5000 CDR3 amino acid sequences were linked whenever the two sequences differed by an edit distance of one. GLIPH2 predicted antigen specificity groups and MHC restriction for TRB CDR3 amino acid sequences. Known CMV, EBV, HIV or tissue antigen associations were flagged by matching CDR3 amino acid sequences against VDJdb and McPAS-TCR. Pre-ART, post-ART and control groups were compared with Wilcoxon signed-rank tests and Holm-Bonferroni correction. Not all clones reach the TCRdb copy of this immuneACCESS table, which keeps in-frame sequences only. Checked studies attribute under half of the gap to unresolved V genes and leave the rest unexplained. That table gives V, J and clone size, and the DNA gave D and trimming. Recorded for this sample are tens of thousands of clones; roughly four fifths of them occurred a single time. The ten top clones hold 5.5% to 8% of the sample.

The clonotype originates from a man in his late teens or twenties with HIV. Specimen: unsorted PBMCs, collected 1 year after starting antiretroviral therapy.

The nucleotide sequence reads TGCGCCAGCAGCTTCCGGGTGGACACTGAAGCTTTCTTT. It codes for CASSFRVDTEAFF. The chain links TRBV5-1 with TRBJ1-1, with the D gene too uncertain to name. The CDR3 runs 13 residues from the cysteine to the phenylalanine. The CDR3 DNA has 39 bases and is translated from base 1. V lost 2 bases and J lost 3 bases; the stretch between them is 8 bases long. The germline V gene provides CDR1 SGHRS and CDR2 YFSETQ.